The 27 T cell receptor beta chains reported below all come from one sample, sequenced in a study of T cell responses to AZD1222 COVID-19 vaccine. Sequenced by immunoSEQ multiplex PCR; TCRdb stores in-frame clones only, minus some. The sample lists some 130,000 clones, under 95% occurring once. The sequences come from peripheral blood, collected on day 0 of AZD1222 vaccination. All receptors come from an adult in good health.

The chain has TRBV15 and TRBJ2-2; unclear D gene. The length of the CDR3 is 13 residues. Germline V lookup: CDR1 LNHNV, CDR2 YYDKDF (reference sequence). Between the trimmed V and J ends, which lost 4 bases and 5 bases, there was a span of 8 bases. In nucleotides, the CDR3 is TGTGCCACCAGCATTGGGGTAACCGGGGAGCTGTTTTTT. Protein product: CATSIGVTGELFF.

The genes are TRBV5-5 and TRBJ2-2; a possible D gene is TRBD1 (5 bases). Germline-derived CDR1 and CDR2 are SGHKS and YYEKEE (reference sequence). The CDR3 extends over 13 amino acids. Trimming removed 3 bases at V and 5 bases at J, with 8 bases between. Here the CDR3 DNA reads TGTGCCAGCAGCTCGACAGCGACCGGGGAGCTGTTTTTT. As protein: CASSSTATGELFF.

The rearrangement joins TRBV27 to TRBJ2-7; no clear D. CDR1 is MNHEY and CDR2 is SMNVEV in the germline V gene (reference sequence). The CDR3 runs to 16 residues. The V end was cut by 3 bases, the J end by 0 bases, with 15 bases between. The DNA of the CDR3 is TGTGCCAGCAGTTTGGCGTTGGGTCAGAGCTCCTACGAGCAGTACTTC. It translates to CASSLALGQSSYEQYF.

The rearrangement joins TRBV27 to TRBJ2-7; D may be TRBD1 (6 bases). Trimming stripped 2 bases from V and 0 bases from J, with 8 bases between. The CDR3 has 14 residues. Germline assignment: CDR1 MNHEY and CDR2 SMNVEV (reference sequence). In nucleotides, the CDR3 is TGTGCCAGCAGTTTAGGGGACACCTCCTACGAGCAGTACTTC. The encoded protein is CASSLGDTSYEQYF.

This clone was picked up a small number of times. This sequence joins TRBV7-9 and TRBJ1-6; D is uncertain. With 3 bases removed from V and 10 bases from J, the gap between germline ends came to 19 bases. Germline-derived CDR1 and CDR2 are SEHNR and FQNEAQ (reference sequence). The CDR3 is 16 residues long. CDR3 DNA: TGTGCCAGCAGCTTCCGCGACGGGCTTCAGAGGTCACCCCTCCACTTT. Its translation: CASSFRDGLQRSPLHF.

This clone was detected a few times. This chain joins TRBV5-4 and TRBJ2-2, with 11 bases lining up with TRBD2. This CDR3 is built from 18 residues. V shed 0 bases, J shed 4 bases, and the junction held 8 bases outside the gene matches. The germline V gene encodes CDR1 SGHNT and CDR2 YYREEE (reference sequence). The CDR3 reads CASSLDPSGRKSTGELFF. The CDR3 nucleotides read TGTGCCAGCAGCTTGGACCCTAGCGGGAGGAAATCCACCGGGGAGCTGTTTTTT.

The chain employs TRBV7-2 and TRBJ2-1; no clear D. The CDR3 covers 16 residues. V lost 5 bases and J 0 bases, leaving 14 bases between the germline ends. Germline V gene lookup returns CDR1 SGHTA and CDR2 FQGNSA. Here the CDR3 reads CASSPPGARSYNEQFF. DNA for the CDR3: TGTGCCAGCAGCCCCCCCGGAGCCCGCTCCTACAATGAGCAGTTCTTC.

The chain links TRBV6-5 to TRBJ2-7, with D hard to call. The germline V gene encodes CDR1 MNHEY and CDR2 SVGAGI. Trimming took off 7 bases at V and 2 bases at J, with 18 bases between the two ends. The CDR3 is 15 residues long. CDR3 region: CASTTTFQGAYEQYF. CDR3 DNA sequence: TGTGCCAGCACAACGACCTTCCAAGGCGCCTACGAGCAGTACTTC.

This clone was counted only a few times. This rearrangement joins TRBV6-2 or TRBV6-3 to TRBJ2-1; D possibly corresponds to TRBD2 (5 bases). Trimming took 5 bases from V and 2 from J, leaving 13 bases between them. The CDR3 sequence is 15 residues long. Germline values: CDR1 MNHEY, CDR2 SVGEGT. CDR3 region: CASSLTAETYNEQFF. In nucleotides, the CDR3 is TGTGCCAGCAGTCTCACAGCGGAAACCTACAATGAGCAGTTCTTC.

This sequence joins TRBV7-2 and TRBJ1-1, with D unclear. Germline V gives CDR1 SGHTA, CDR2 FQGNSA. The CDR3 is 12 amino acids. Trimming pared 1 base from V and 10 bases from J, leaving 10 bases between. The CDR3 spells CASSLDMGGAFF. In DNA, the CDR3 is TGTGCCAGCAGCTTAGATATGGGTGGAGCTTTCTTT.

This sequence joins TRBV19 and TRBJ1-5, with D unclear. V gave up 8 bases and J gave up 2 bases, with 10 bases separating them. The CDR3 length is 13 residues. Germline V CDR1 and CDR2: LNHDA, SQIVND (reference sequence). CDR3 sequence (DNA): TGTGCCAGTGGACGGCTCGGCAATCAGCCCCAGCATTTT. Translating it yields CASGRLGNQPQHF.

V usage is TRBV24-1 and J usage is TRBJ2-1; possibly TRBD2 for D (6 bases). The CDR3 covers 13 residues. CDR1 KGHDR and CDR2 SFDVKD come from the germline V gene. V lost 0 bases and J lost 13, with 12 bases in between. DNA of the CDR3: TGTGCCACCAGTGATTTGCGGACTACCAACCAGTTCTTC. Translated, it gives CATSDLRTTNQFF.

The chain couples TRBV7-3 to TRBJ2-5; 10 nucleotides align to TRBD2. The CDR3 loop spans 14 amino acids. Trimming at V came to 5 bases and at J to 5 bases, leaving 5 bases not matched to a gene. Germline CDR1 SGHTA, CDR2 FQGTGA. CDR3 loop: CASSPSGGWETQYF. DNA of the CDR3: TGTGCCAGCAGCCCTAGCGGGGGATGGGAGACCCAGTACTTC.

The chain recombines TRBV6-6 with TRBJ2-5; 9 positions match TRBD1. Germline loops: CDR1 MNHNY, CDR2 SVGAGI (reference sequence). V was pared by 8 bases and J by 5 bases, with 9 bases of the junction left unmatched. The CDR3 is made up of 14 amino acids. The CDR3 DNA follows: TGTGCCAGCGGCCGGACAGGGGCCGGGGAGACCCAGTACTTC. Protein product: CASGRTGAGETQYF.

The genes are TRBV19 and TRBJ2-6, with no clear D. V lost 7 bases and J 4 bases, leaving 14 bases between the germline ends. This CDR3 is 15 amino acids long. Germline V CDR1 and CDR2: LNHDA, SQIVND (reference sequence). Here the CDR3 reads CASTPLLTGANVLTF. CDR3 nucleotide sequence: TGTGCCAGTACTCCCCTGTTGACCGGGGCCAACGTCCTGACTTTC.

This rearrangement joins TRBV27 to TRBJ1-1; unclear D gene. The CDR3 runs 16 residues. The V gene's germline CDR1 is MNHEY and CDR2 SMNVEV (reference sequence). V was cut by 2 bases and J by 1 base, with 14 bases left in between. As DNA, the CDR3 is TGTGCCAGCAGTTTAGTTTACGGTGCAGGGAACACTGAAGCTTTCTTT. Protein product: CASSLVYGAGNTEAFF.

This sequence joins TRBV18 and TRBJ2-2, with 7 bases aligning to TRBD2. Trimming removed 2 bases from V and 1 base from J; junction bases left unmatched: 1. The germline CDR1 and CDR2 sequences are KGHSH and LQKENI. This CDR3 is built from 15 residues. The CDR3 loop reads CASSPASGNTGELFF. Written as DNA, the CDR3 is TGTGCCAGCTCACCAGCTAGCGGGAACACCGGGGAGCTGTTTTTT.

The V call is TRBV13, the J call TRBJ1-1; possibly TRBD1 for D (5 bases). Germline loops: CDR1 PRHDT, CDR2 FYEKMQ (reference sequence). Trimming left V 5 bases short and J 4 bases short, with 8 bases between. This CDR3 is built from 12 residues. The CDR3: CASSPGGTEAFF. The CDR3, as DNA: TGTGCCAGCAGCCCGGGGGGCACTGAAGCTTTCTTT.

This chain links TRBV2 with TRBJ2-7; 8 bases line up with TRBD1. V trimming: 6 bases; J trimming: 7 bases; junction bases outside the gene matches: 2. In germline, CDR1 is SNHLY, CDR2 FYNNEI. CDR3 length: 11 amino acids. The CDR3 protein is CASSRTGEQYF. The DNA for the CDR3 is TGTGCCAGCAGCAGGACAGGGGAGCAGTACTTC. The full variable domain, with the rest looked up from reference TRBV2 and TRBJ2-7, is EPEVTQTPSHQVTQMGQEVILRCVPISNHLYFYWYRQILGQKVEFLVSFYNNEISEKSEIFDDQFSVERPDGSNFTLKIRSTKLEDSAMYFCASSRTGEQYFGPGTRLTVT.

The chain recombines TRBV19 with TRBJ2-5; 12 bases align to TRBD2. After removal of 4 bases from V and 4 bases from J, the junction contained 7 bases not matched to a gene. This CDR3 is 16 amino acids long. Per the germline V gene, CDR1 is LNHDA and CDR2 is SQIVND (reference sequence). The CDR3 here is CASSSKTSGRGETQYF. In nucleotides, the CDR3 is TGTGCCAGTAGTAGCAAGACTAGCGGGAGAGGAGAGACCCAGTACTTC.

J is TRBJ2-1 and V is TRBV14; D is unresolved. The ends were cut back, 2 bases at V and 0 bases at J, with 11 bases in the middle. In germline, CDR1 is SGHDN, CDR2 FVKESK. The CDR3 loop spans 16 amino acids. CDR3 sequence: CASSQRRILSYNEQFF. The CDR3 DNA is TGTGCCAGCAGCCAACGACGTATCCTCTCCTACAATGAGCAGTTCTTC.

The V gene is TRBV5-4, the J gene TRBJ2-3; 9 positions match TRBD2. The CDR3 runs 16 residues. V trimming: 0 bases; J trimming: 10 bases; junction bases outside the gene matches: 12. Looked up from germline, CDR1 is SGHNT and CDR2 is YYREEE (reference sequence). This CDR3 reads CASSLGAAGGRSSQYF. The CDR3 DNA is TGTGCCAGCAGCTTGGGGGCAGCGGGGGGCCGATCTTCGCAGTATTTT.

This clone was seen a handful of times. J is TRBJ1-6 and V is TRBV7-8, with D unresolved. This CDR3 region has 16 residues. The germline gives CDR1 SGHVS, CDR2 FQNEAQ. V was shortened by 5 bases and J by 6 bases, with 17 bases between the two germline ends. In nucleotides, the CDR3 is TGTGCCAGCAGCAACCAGGTTTCGGCGGGTAATTCACCCCTCCACTTT. This sequence encodes CASSNQVSAGNSPLHF.

CDR3 DNA: TGTGCCAGCAGCTTAGAAACAGGTTCGAACACCGGGGAGCTGTTTTTT. This translates into CASSLETGSNTGELFF. The chain carries TRBV11-3 and TRBJ2-2; a weak D match, TRBD1 (5 bases). Germline-derived CDR1 and CDR2 are SGHNT and YENEEA. The CDR3 runs to 16 residues. Trimming removed 0 bases from V and 0 bases from J, with 8 bases in between.

The chain recombines TRBV7-2 with TRBJ1-3, with D unresolved. This CDR3 is built from 15 residues. The ends were cut back, 0 bases at V and 8 bases at J, with 14 bases in the middle. CDR1 is SGHTA and CDR2 is FQGNSA in the germline V gene. CDR3 nucleotides: TGTGCCAGCAGCTTAGCATCCACCAACCGGGACACCATATATTTT. This gives the protein CASSLASTNRDTIYF.

V is TRBV10-3 and J is TRBJ1-2, with D perhaps TRBD1 (5 bases). V lost 3 bases and J lost 3, with 8 bases in between. This CDR3 contains 13 residues. Germline lookup yields CDR1 ENHRY and CDR2 SYGVKD. For the CDR3, the DNA is TGTGCCATCAGTGAAGACAGAGACTATGGCTACACCTTC. It translates to CAISEDRDYGYTF.

The chain is built from TRBV9 and TRBJ2-5; maybe TRBD2 (6 bases). Looked up from germline, CDR1 is SGDLS and CDR2 is YYNGEE. Trimming left V 1 base short and J 1 base short, with 11 bases between. This CDR3 has 15 residues. CDR3 nucleotides: TGTGCCAGCAGCGTATCTGGCGGGACCCAAGAGACCCAGTACTTC. This encodes CASSVSGGTQETQYF. Supplemented by reference TRBV9 and TRBJ2-5, the full variable domain reads DSGVTQTPKHLITATGQRVTLRCSPRSGDLSVYWYQQSLDQGLQFLIQYYNGEERAKGNILERFSAQQFPDLHSELNLSSLELGDSALYFCASSVSGGTQETQYFGPGTRLLVL.